This T cell receptor (beta chain) is from a study of T cells in Graves' hyperthyroidism and ophthalmopathy. With V trimmed by 6 bases and J by 1 base, 12 bases remained unmatched. The length of the CDR3 is 17 residues. From germline, CDR1 is LGHNT and CDR2 FRNRAP. This clonotype was counted at least ten times. TCR beta CDR3 regions were amplified from RNA. The HTBI primer set drove a first-round RT-PCR of the TCR CDR3. TCRdb reanalysed the multiplex PCR reads using MiXCR and keeps one entry per CDR3 protein. The sample shows some 270,000 distinct CDR3 sequences, more than 20% of them seen only once. Input material: blood. This clonotype was sampled from a woman in her forties with Graves' ophthalmopathy. V usage is TRBV12-5 and J usage is TRBJ2-5; 9 nucleotides line up with TRBD1. CDR3 loop: CASGIQGAQGIQETQYF. For the CDR3, the DNA is TGTGCTAGTGGCATACAGGGGGCTCAAGGGATCCAAGAGACCCAGTACTTC.